Below, 18 T cell receptor beta chains from the same sample are listed, as sequenced in a study of CD8+CD57+ T cells in acquired aplastic anemia. The sequenced patients had an expansion of CD8+CD57+ cells seen by flow cytometry. TCR beta VDJ and CDR3 were profiled, and genomic DNA was the template. TCRdb analysed the reads with MiXCR anew, one entry per CDR3 protein. This sample has 210,000 or so distinct CDR3 sequences, with about half found just once. Sequencing was done on a sample of sorted CD4+, CD8+, or CD8+CD57+ T cells (not recorded which) from PBMCs. These receptors originate from a human donor with aplastic anemia.

This clonotype was observed a single time. The chain carries TRBV19 and TRBJ1-1; 7 bases match TRBD1. Unmatched junction bases numbered 6, after V lost 1 base and J lost 10 bases. This CDR3 region has 13 residues. Germline lookup yields CDR1 LNHDA and CDR2 SQIVND (reference sequence). The CDR3 here is CASSIGQGSGAFF. In DNA, the CDR3 is TGTGCCAGTAGTATAGGACAGGGCAGTGGAGCTTTCTTT. The complete variable domain, with remaining parts taken from reference TRBV19 and TRBJ1-1, reads DGGITQSPKYLFRKEGQNVTLSCEQNLNHDAMYWYRQDPGQGLRLIYYSQIVNDFQKGDIAEGYSVSREKKESFPLTVTSAQKNPTAFYLCASSIGQGSGAFFGQGTRLTVV.

V usage is TRBV25-1 and J usage is TRBJ1-4; D is uncertain. This CDR3 comprises 14 residues. With 7 bases removed from V and 10 bases from J, the gap between germline ends came to 19 bases. The V gene's germline CDR1 is MGHDK and CDR2 SYGVNS. Written as DNA, the CDR3 is TGTGCCAGCATCGGCCGCAGTGATGTGGGAAAACTGTTTTTT. This translates into CASIGRSDVGKLFF.

The chain uses TRBV20-1 and TRBJ2-6, with D unclear. Germline CDR1 and CDR2: DFQATT and SNEGSKA (reference sequence). With 5 bases removed from V and 5 bases from J, the gap between germline ends came to 10 bases. The length of the CDR3 is 13 residues. CDR3 amino acids: CSAGVLWANVLTF. The DNA of the CDR3 is TGCAGTGCTGGGGTACTCTGGGCCAACGTCCTGACTTTC.

This clonotype has at least ten counts. The CDR3 here is CASSLAAGSRGEAFF. The CDR3 coding sequence is TGTGCCAGCAGCTTGGCGGCAGGGTCGCGAGGAGAAGCTTTCTTT. The V and J genes are TRBV5-5 and TRBJ1-1, with a possible D match to TRBD1 (5 bases). The CDR3 runs to 15 residues. V gave up 0 bases and J gave up 8 bases, with 17 bases separating them. Germline V gene sequence: CDR1 SGHKS, CDR2 YYEKEE (reference sequence). Full variable domain (remainder filled in from reference TRBV5-5 and TRBJ1-1): DAGVTQSPTHLIKTRGQQVTLRCSPISGHKSVSWYQQVLGQGPQFIFQYYEKEERGRGNFPDRFSARQFPNYSSELNVNALLLGDSALYLCASSLAAGSRGEAFFGQGTRLTVV.

The rearrangement uses TRBV25-1 and TRBJ2-7, with a possible D match to TRBD2 (5 bases). V was shortened by 3 bases and J by 0 bases, with 9 bases between the two germline ends. This CDR3 is built from 14 residues. CDR1 MGHDK and CDR2 SYGVNS come from the germline V gene. The CDR3: CASSDPSGSYEQYF. Here the CDR3 DNA reads TGTGCCAGCAGTGACCCAAGCGGCTCCTACGAGCAGTACTTC.

This rearrangement joins TRBV2 to TRBJ1-2; the D is unclear. Germline-derived CDR1 and CDR2 are SNHLY and FYNNEI. V lost 6 bases and J lost 7, with 9 bases in between. The CDR3 is 11 amino acids. The CDR3, as DNA: TGTGCCAGCAGGGGCGAGGCTGGCTACACCTTC. It encodes CASRGEAGYTF.

Points on this clonotype: A read error may be the cause here, since a much bigger clone is one base away. The chain joins TRBV12-3 or TRBV12-4 to TRBJ1-1, with a possible D match to TRBD1 (5 bases). This CDR3 region has 16 residues. The V end was cut by 1 base, the J end by 1 base, with 13 bases between. CDR3 residues: CASSLDASRGNTEAFF. As DNA, the CDR3 is TGTGCCAGCAGTTTAGATGCCTCGAGGGGGAACACTGAAGCTTTCTTT.

In this sample, this clonotype turned up many times. V and J are TRBV2 and TRBJ1-2; 7 bases are a match to TRBD1. In germline, CDR1 is SNHLY, CDR2 FYNNEI. The CDR3 runs 14 residues. V trimming: 5 bases; J trimming: 6 bases; junction bases outside the gene matches: 9. The CDR3: CASSPRGQDDGYTF. The CDR3 DNA reads TGTGCCAGCAGTCCACGAGGACAGGATGATGGCTACACCTTC.

The table lists this clonotype with many counts. V usage is TRBV7-3 and J usage is TRBJ1-1; D possibly corresponds to TRBD1 (6 bases). V lost 6 bases to trimming and J lost 1 base, with 9 bases between them. CDR1 is SGHTA and CDR2 is FQGTGA in the germline V gene. CDR3 length: 13 residues. The CDR3 coding sequence is TGTGCCAGCAGTAGACAGGAGAACACTGAAGCTTTCTTT. This gives the protein CASSRQENTEAFF.

In regard to this clonotype: It may be a read error: a sequence one base away is much more abundant. The chain couples TRBV10-3 to TRBJ1-2; a weak D match, TRBD1 (5 bases). Germline CDR1 is ENHRY and CDR2 is SYGVKD. This CDR3 has 13 residues. The CDR3 reads CASGGGAGYGYAF. The CDR3 coding sequence is TGTGCCAGCGGGGGAGGGGCGGGCTATGGCTACGCCTTC.

The CDR3 DNA sequence: TGTGCCAGCAGCGTAGCTACGGGAGGCAACACCGGGGAGCTGTTTTTT. This encodes CASSVATGGNTGELFF. This sequence joins TRBV9 and TRBJ2-2; 7 positions agree with TRBD2. Germline V gives CDR1 SGDLS, CDR2 YYNGEE. Trimming took 0 bases from V and 2 from J; bases not matched to a gene: 4. This CDR3 comprises 16 residues.

This clonotype was counted only a few times. CDR3 coding DNA: TGTGCCAGCAGGCAAAACAGGGCAGGGGACACTGAAGCTTTCTTT. As protein: CASRQNRAGDTEAFF. The gene calls are TRBV6-1 and TRBJ1-1; D perhaps matches TRBD1 (6 bases). CDR3 length: 15 residues. The ends were cut back, 6 bases at V and 3 bases at J, with 17 bases in the middle. Looked up from germline, CDR1 is MNHNS and CDR2 is SASEGT.

Note on this clonotype: Compared with germline, one end of the junction differs, possibly owing to a read error. This sequence joins TRBV5-8 and TRBJ2-5; weak D call: TRBD2 (6 bases). Germline V gives CDR1 SGHTS, CDR2 YDEGEE. CDR3 length: 14 residues. CDR3 protein: CASNLGGFAETQYF. For the CDR3, the DNA is TGTGCCAGCAACTTGGGAGGTTTCGCAGAGACCCAGTACTTC. The variable domain in full, with the rest retrieved from reference TRBV5-8 and TRBJ2-5, is EAGVTQSPTHLIKTRGQQATLRCSPISGHTSVYWYQQALGLGLQFLLWYDEGEERNRGNFPPRFSGRQFPNYSSELNVNALELEDSALYLCASNLGGFAETQYFGPGTRLLVL.

This clonotype was seen only a few times. A read error may be the cause here, since a much bigger clone is one base away. The V and J genes are TRBV7-9 and TRBJ1-3; possibly TRBD1 for D (6 bases). Germline values: CDR1 SEHNR, CDR2 FQNEAQ (reference sequence). The CDR3 is 14 residues long. The CDR3 DNA reads TGTGCCGGCAGCCCACAGGGTGCTGGAAACACCATATATTTT. Translation gives CAGSPQGAGNTIYF.

The chain is built from TRBV7-9 and TRBJ2-7; D is undetermined. Trimming took 4 bases from V and 1 from J, leaving 11 bases between them. The CDR3 has 14 residues. Looked up from germline, CDR1 is SEHNR and CDR2 is FQNEAQ (reference sequence). The CDR3 reads CASSSQDGSYEQYF. The CDR3 nucleotides are TGTGCCAGCAGCTCCCAAGACGGGTCCTACGAGCAGTACTTC.

This clonotype was detected many times. V is TRBV20-1 and J is TRBJ2-3, with TRBD2 matching 10 bases. The CDR3 runs to 15 residues. CDR1 DFQATT and CDR2 SNEGSKA come from the germline V gene (reference sequence). V lost 2 bases to trimming and J lost 1 base; unmatched junction nucleotides: 3. The CDR3 nucleotides are TGCAGTGCTAGAATCCTAGCGGGGGGCACAGATACGCAGTATTTT. Its protein product is CSARILAGGTDTQYF.

This clonotype has ten or more counts. V gene TRBV28 combines with J gene TRBJ1-4; D is possibly TRBD1 (5 bases). Trimming removed 2 bases from V and 8 bases from J, with 12 bases in between. The CDR3 has 14 amino acids. In germline, CDR1 is MDHEN, CDR2 SYDVKM. The CDR3 DNA is TGTGCCAGCAGTTTACGCAGGGCAGGCGAAAAACTGTTTTTT. Protein: CASSLRRAGEKLFF.

This clonotype occurred a few times. The chain carries TRBV6-6 and TRBJ2-5, with 8 nucleotides matching TRBD2. CDR3 size: 13 residues. With V trimmed by 8 bases and J by 1 base, 3 bases remained unmatched. Germline V gene data show CDR1 as MNHNY and CDR2 as SVGAGI (reference sequence). The CDR3 sequence is CASGAGGQETQYF. The DNA of the CDR3 is TGTGCCAGCGGGGCGGGGGGCCAAGAGACCCAGTACTTC.